A selection of T cell receptor beta chains follows, all from one sample in a study of OX40 agonist ivuxolimab in advanced cancers. Method: immunoSEQ multiplex PCR; TCRdb's copy keeps in-frame clones and lacks some. The data contain roughly 120,000 clones, approximately 89% of them singletons. Sequenced here: CD4+ or CD8+ T cells sorted from blood, sampled in a trial of the OX40 agonist ivuxolimab. These receptors came from an adult with an advanced solid tumor such as melanoma, head and neck, liver or kidney cancer. The CDR3 runs from the conserved cysteine through the conserved F or W. Each record gives: V gene, J gene, clone size, D gene, CDR3 DNA, CDR3 protein. The D gene is left open where the match is weak. Clone size is not always given. Where it is, it says once, few, many or a class for expanded clones.

TRBV7-2	TRBJ2-1	.	TRBD1	TGTGCCAGCAGCTCAACCCGACAGGGTAATATACTCTCCTACAATGAGCAGTTCTTC	CASSSTRQGNILSYNEQFF
TRBV4-3	TRBJ1-2	.	TRBD1	TGCGCCAGCAGCCCCGTCGGGACAGGGAGTATGAATGGCTACACCTTC	CASSPVGTGSMNGYTF
TRBV4-2	TRBJ2-2	.	.	TGTGCCAGCAGCCAAGAGGGGGGCACCGGGGAGCTGTTTTTT	CASSQEGGTGELFF
TRBV28	TRBJ2-7	once	TRBD1	TGTGCCAGCAGTTTTTTAACAGGGGAGCCCTACGAGCAGTACTTC	CASSFLTGEPYEQYF
TRBV7-9	TRBJ2-7	.	.	TGTGCCAGCAGCTTATGGGGTCTCTCCTACGAGCAGTACTTC	CASSLWGLSYEQYF
TRBV11-2	TRBJ2-1	.	.	TGTGCCAGCAGCTTATACGCCGACAATGAGCAGTTCTTC	CASSLYADNEQFF
TRBV5-5	TRBJ1-2	.	.	TGTGCCAGCAGCTTGGGTCCAGTTGGGAGCTATGGCTACACCTTC	CASSLGPVGSYGYTF
TRBV28	TRBJ2-5	.	TRBD2	TGTGCCAGCACCTTGGGGGGGATTGAGACCCAGTACTTC	CASTLGGIETQYF
TRBV6-5	TRBJ1-1	.	TRBD1	TGTGCCAGCAGCCCCCGACAGGGGCCGGTAACTGAAGCTTTCTTT	CASSPRQGPVTEAFF
TRBV15	TRBJ1-1	.	.	TGTGCCACCAGTAGGGGCGAGATTGACACTGAAGCTTTCTTT	CATSRGEIDTEAFF
TRBV6-1	TRBJ1-1	.	.	TGTGCCAGCAGGCAGGGAACTGAAGCTTTCTTT	CASRQGTEAFF
TRBV19	TRBJ1-1	.	TRBD1	TGTGCCAGTCAATTACGGACAGGGAACATGAACACTGAAGCTTTCTTT	CASQLRTGNMNTEAFF
TRBV10-3	TRBJ2-1	.	TRBD2	TGTGCCATCAGTGTAGCGGGAGGGGTTAATGAGCAGTTCTTC	CAISVAGGVNEQFF
TRBV27	TRBJ2-3	.	.	TGTGCCAGCAGTTTGGCGGATACGCAGTATTTT	CASSLADTQYF
TRBV7-2	TRBJ1-2	.	TRBD1	TGTGCCAGCAGCCCTACGACAGGGGGCGGGGAGTATGGCTACACCTTC	CASSPTTGGGEYGYTF
TRBV6-6	TRBJ2-2	.	.	TGTGCCAGCAGTTCTCGTGCCGGGGAGCTGTTTTTT	CASSSRAGELFF
TRBV2	TRBJ2-6	.	.	TGTGCCAGCAGTGCAAAGTCTGGGGCCAACGTCCTGACTTTC	CASSAKSGANVLTF
TRBV5-1	TRBJ2-3	.	.	TGCGCCAGCAGCCGGGCGCGGGGAGATACGCAGTATTTT	CASSRARGDTQYF
TRBV5-5	TRBJ2-7	.	TRBD2	TGTGCCAGCAGCTTTTCTGGGGAGCGGGGCCCATCCTACGAGCAGTACTTC	CASSFSGERGPSYEQYF
TRBV27	TRBJ2-7	.	.	TGTGCCAGCAGCCCTGCGGGGCTCAGCTCCTACGAGCAGTACTTC	CASSPAGLSSYEQYF
TRBV7-8	TRBJ1-1	.	.	TGTGCCAGCAGCTCCGGTTGGGGGAACACTGAAGCTTTCTTT	CASSSGWGNTEAFF
TRBV27	TRBJ2-1	.	TRBD2	TGTGCCACCCCACCTAGCGGGGACCTCTCCTACAATGAGCAGTTCTTC	CATPPSGDLSYNEQFF